This T cell receptor beta chain was sequenced during a study of early T cells in non-severe SARS-CoV-2 infection. Study summary: Sequenced material consisted of bulk RNA (from unsorted whole blood), and chains were unpaired.

Individually, cDNA molecules had unique molecular identifiers attached to them. TCRdb re-analysed the 5' RACE reads in MiXCR, keeping a single row per CDR3 protein. The sample shows tens of thousands of distinct CDR3 sequences, roughly 7% of them seen only once. The study, taken as a whole, reports: Private and CD4 specificities were missed by VDJdb matching, skewed to anti-spike CD8.

From germline, CDR1 is WNHNN and CDR2 SYGVQD (reference sequence). Trimming removed 5 bases from V and 2 bases from J; junction bases left unmatched: 8. The CDR3 spans 15 residues. This clonotype has a count of ten or more. The antigen remains undetermined. This rearrangement joins TRBV10-1 to TRBJ2-7; 8 bases line up with TRBD1. The sequencing input was whole blood. The TCR was taken from an adult who was a healthcare worker with PCR-confirmed SARS-CoV-2 infection or an uninfected control (not recorded which). The CDR3 region is CASSKTGDGPYEQYF. In DNA, the CDR3 is TGCGCCAGCAGTAAGACAGGGGATGGGCCCTACGAGCAGTACTTC.